The rows below give T cell receptor beta chains drawn from one sample of a study of CD8+ T cells in alopecia areata. Clones were sequenced by immunoSEQ multiplex PCR, and TCRdb holds only the in-frame ones, with some missing. The sample consists of 100,000 to 150,000 clones, about 50% of them appearing once. Material: NKG2D-low CD8+ T cells sorted from blood. The receptors were gathered from a human donor with alopecia areata. Both conserved end residues are part of each CDR3. A D gene is named only where the DNA matches it firmly. Clone size is not always given. Where it is, it says once, few, many or a class for expanded clones.

d_gene | abundance | j_gene | v_gene | CDR3aa | CDR3nt
TRBD2 | NA | TRBJ2-1 | TRBV30 | CACSGRRGDEQFF | TGTGCCTGTAGCGGGAGAAGAGGTGATGAGCAGTTCTTC
NA | few | TRBJ2-1 | TRBV28 | CASSEGNEQFF | TGTGCCAGCAGTGAGGGGAATGAGCAGTTCTTC
TRBD2 | NA | TRBJ2-1 | TRBV27 | CASATSAHNEQFF | TGTGCCAGTGCAACTAGCGCTCACAATGAGCAGTTCTTC
TRBD2 | NA | TRBJ2-3 | TRBV9 | CASSAPGREKSTDTQYF | TGTGCCAGCAGCGCCCCAGGGCGGGAGAAGAGCACAGATACGCAGTATTTT
TRBD2 | once | TRBJ2-7 | TRBV27 | CASSLYRGVSYEQYF | TGTGCCAGCAGTCTCTACCGGGGGGTCTCCTACGAGCAGTACTTC
TRBD2 | NA | TRBJ2-1 | TRBV10-2 | CASSVAGEYNEQFF | TGCGCCAGCAGTGTGGCGGGAGAGTACAATGAGCAGTTCTTC
NA | NA | TRBJ1-2 | TRBV30 | CAWRRVYYGYTF | TGTGCCTGGAGAAGGGTTTACTATGGCTACACCTTC
NA | few | TRBJ2-5 | TRBV25-1 | CASRDRQETQYF | TGTGCCAGCAGGGACAGACAAGAGACCCAGTACTTC
NA | few | TRBJ2-5 | TRBV14 | CASSQEFYGGETQYF | TGTGCCAGCAGCCAAGAATTTTACGGGGGAGAGACCCAGTACTTC
NA | NA | TRBJ2-7 | TRBV29-1 | CSVDTAYEQYF | TGCAGCGTTGACACGGCCTACGAGCAGTACTTC
NA | once | TRBJ2-3 | TRBV4-3 | CASSHANGGISTDTQYF | TGCGCCAGCAGCCACGCGAACGGAGGAATCAGCACAGATACGCAGTATTTT
NA | NA | TRBJ1-2 | TRBV4-1 | CASSQNRVSGYTF | TGCGCCAGCAGCCAAAACAGGGTCAGCGGCTACACCTTC
NA | NA | TRBJ1-6 | TRBV30 | CAWGEGGNSPLHF | TGTGCCTGGGGTGAGGGGGGAAATTCACCCCTCCACTTT
NA | NA | TRBJ2-3 | TRBV5-1 | CASEQDPDPGSTDTQYF | TGCGCCAGCGAACAGGACCCTGACCCGGGGAGCACAGATACGCAGTATTTT
NA | NA | TRBJ1-5 | TRBV4-1 | CASSQESTVGQPQHF | TGCGCCAGCAGCCAAGAGTCGACCGTAGGGCAGCCCCAGCATTTT
NA | NA | TRBJ1-1 | TRBV4-1 | CASSQGHLGNTEAFF | TGCGCCAGCAGCCAAGGGCACCTCGGGAACACTGAAGCTTTCTTT
NA | NA | TRBJ2-1 | TRBV29-1 | CSVLTIEQFF | TGCAGCGTCCTAACAATTGAGCAGTTCTTC
NA | few | TRBJ1-1 | TRBV30 | CAWRSLTEAFF | TGTGCCTGGAGATCCCTCACTGAAGCTTTCTTT
NA | NA | TRBJ1-5 | TRBV30 | CACTTGQGQPQHF | TGTGCCTGTACAACAGGGCAGGGTCAGCCCCAGCATTTT
NA | NA | TRBJ2-7 | TRBV28 | CASSRPDAGQYF | TGTGCCAGCAGTCGCCCGGACGCCGGGCAGTACTTC
NA | NA | TRBJ1-4 | TRBV30 | CAWSVGNEKLFF | TGTGCCTGGAGTGTCGGGAATGAAAAACTGTTTTTT
NA | NA | TRBJ2-1 | TRBV30 | CAWSGDPISEQFF | TGTGCCTGGAGTGGGGACCCTATCAGCGAGCAGTTCTTC
NA | few | TRBJ2-1 | TRBV29-1 | CSVVELEVGNEQFF | TGCAGCGTTGTGGAGCTCGAGGTGGGCAATGAGCAGTTCTTC